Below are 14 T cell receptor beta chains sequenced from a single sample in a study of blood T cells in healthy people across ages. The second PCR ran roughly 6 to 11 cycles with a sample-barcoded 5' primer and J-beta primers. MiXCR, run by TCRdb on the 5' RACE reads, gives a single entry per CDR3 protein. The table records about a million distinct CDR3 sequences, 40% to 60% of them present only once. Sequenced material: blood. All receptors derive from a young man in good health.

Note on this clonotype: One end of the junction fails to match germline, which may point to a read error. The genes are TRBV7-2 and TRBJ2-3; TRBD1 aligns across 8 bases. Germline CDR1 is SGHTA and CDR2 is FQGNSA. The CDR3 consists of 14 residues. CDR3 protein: CARSTRQGMDTQYF. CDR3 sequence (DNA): TGTGCCCGCAGCACCCGACAGGGGATGGATACGCAGTATTTT. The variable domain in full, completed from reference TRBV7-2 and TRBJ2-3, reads GAGVSQSPSNKVTEKGKDVELRCDPISGHTALYWYRQSLGQGLEFLIYFQGNSAPDKSGLPSDRFSAERTGGSVSTLTIQRTQQEDSAVYLCARSTRQGMDTQYFGPGTRLTVL.

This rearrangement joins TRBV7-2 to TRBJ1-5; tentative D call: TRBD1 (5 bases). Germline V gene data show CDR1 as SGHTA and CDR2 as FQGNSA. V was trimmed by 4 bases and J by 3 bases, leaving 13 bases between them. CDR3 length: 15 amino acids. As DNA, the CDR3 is TGTGCCAGCAGCTACCTAGACAGTTACAATCAGCCCCAGCATTTT. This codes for CASSYLDSYNQPQHF.

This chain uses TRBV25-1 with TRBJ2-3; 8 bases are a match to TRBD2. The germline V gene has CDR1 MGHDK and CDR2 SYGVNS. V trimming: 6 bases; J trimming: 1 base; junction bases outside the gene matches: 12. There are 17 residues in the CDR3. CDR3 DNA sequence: TGTGCCAGCAGCCCGAGAGTTGCGGGGGGAGGCACAGATACGCAGTATTTT. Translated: CASSPRVAGGGTDTQYF.

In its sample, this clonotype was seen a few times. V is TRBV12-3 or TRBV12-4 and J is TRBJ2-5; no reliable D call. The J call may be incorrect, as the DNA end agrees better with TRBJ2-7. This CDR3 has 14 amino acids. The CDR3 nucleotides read TGTGCCAGCAGCTTTACAGTTGGTTCCTACGAGCAGTACTTC. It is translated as CASSFTVGSYEQYF.

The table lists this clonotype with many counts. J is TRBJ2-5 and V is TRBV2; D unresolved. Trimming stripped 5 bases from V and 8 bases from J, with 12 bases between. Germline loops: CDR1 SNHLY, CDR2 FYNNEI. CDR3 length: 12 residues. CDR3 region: CASSLEPRTQYF. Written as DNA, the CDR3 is TGTGCCAGCAGTCTGGAACCCAGAACCCAGTACTTC.

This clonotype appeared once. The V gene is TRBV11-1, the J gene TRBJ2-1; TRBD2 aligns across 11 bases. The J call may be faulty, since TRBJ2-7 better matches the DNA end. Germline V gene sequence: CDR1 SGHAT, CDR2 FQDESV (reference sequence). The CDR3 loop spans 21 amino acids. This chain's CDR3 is CASSTSDPEVASGGSYNEQYF. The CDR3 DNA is TGTGCCAGCAGCACCTCGGACCCGGAGGTTGCTAGCGGGGGGAGCTACAATGAGCAGTACTTC.

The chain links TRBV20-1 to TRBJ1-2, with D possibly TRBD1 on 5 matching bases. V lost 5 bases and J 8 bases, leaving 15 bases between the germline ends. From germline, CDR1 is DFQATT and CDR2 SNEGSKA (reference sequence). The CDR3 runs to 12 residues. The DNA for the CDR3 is TGCAGTGCTTCAAGGGAGGGGCCAGGCTACACCTTC. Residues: CSASREGPGYTF.

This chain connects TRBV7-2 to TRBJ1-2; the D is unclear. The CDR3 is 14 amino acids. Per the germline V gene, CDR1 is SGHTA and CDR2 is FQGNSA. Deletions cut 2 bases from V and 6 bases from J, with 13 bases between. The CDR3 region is CASSLSGGNHGYTF. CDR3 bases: TGTGCCAGCAGCTTAAGCGGAGGCAACCATGGCTACACCTTC.

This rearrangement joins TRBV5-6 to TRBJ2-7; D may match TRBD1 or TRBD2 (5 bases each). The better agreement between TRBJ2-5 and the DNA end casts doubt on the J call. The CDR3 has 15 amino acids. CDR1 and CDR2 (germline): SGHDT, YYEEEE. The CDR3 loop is CASSYSSGAQETQYF. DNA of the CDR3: TGTGCCAGCAGCTACTCATCCGGGGCCCAAGAGACCCAGTACTTC.

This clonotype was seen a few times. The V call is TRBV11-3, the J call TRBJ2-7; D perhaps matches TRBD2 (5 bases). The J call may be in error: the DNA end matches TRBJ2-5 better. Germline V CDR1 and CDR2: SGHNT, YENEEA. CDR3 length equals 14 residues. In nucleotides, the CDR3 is TGTGCCAGCAGCTTAGCACTAGACCCCAAGACCCAGTACTTC. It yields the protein CASSLALDPKTQYF.

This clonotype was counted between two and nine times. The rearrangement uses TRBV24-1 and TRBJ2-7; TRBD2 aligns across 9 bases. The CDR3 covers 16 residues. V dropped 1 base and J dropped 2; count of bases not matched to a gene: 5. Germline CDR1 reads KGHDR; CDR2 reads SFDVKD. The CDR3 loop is CATSDLGLAGTYEQYF. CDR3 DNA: TGTGCCACCAGTGATTTAGGGCTAGCGGGGACCTACGAGCAGTACTTC.

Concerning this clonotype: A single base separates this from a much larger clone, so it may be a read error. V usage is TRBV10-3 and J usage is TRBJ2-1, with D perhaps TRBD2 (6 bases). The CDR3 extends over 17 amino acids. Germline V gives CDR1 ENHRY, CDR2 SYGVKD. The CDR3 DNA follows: TGTGCCACCAGTGAGTCGAGGAGTCCGGGGAGGTACAATGAGCAGTTCTTC. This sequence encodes CATSESRSPGRYNEQFF.

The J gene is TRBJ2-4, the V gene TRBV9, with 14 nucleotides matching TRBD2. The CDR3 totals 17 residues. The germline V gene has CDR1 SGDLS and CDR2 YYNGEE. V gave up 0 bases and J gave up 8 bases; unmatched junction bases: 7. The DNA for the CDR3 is TGTGCCAGCAGCGTAGAGGGACTAGCGGGGGCCCAACACATTCAGTACTTC. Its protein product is CASSVEGLAGAQHIQYF.

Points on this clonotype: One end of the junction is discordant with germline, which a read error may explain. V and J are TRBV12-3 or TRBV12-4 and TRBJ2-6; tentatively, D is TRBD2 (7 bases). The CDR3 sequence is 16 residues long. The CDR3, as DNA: TGTGCCAGCAGTTCTCGGGGGGCTTCTGGGGCCGACGTCCCGACTTTC. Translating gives CASSSRGASGADVPTF.